The entry below gives a single T cell receptor beta chain sequence along with its context. The data belong to a study of shared clonotypes between healthy human individuals. Some clones are missing from TCRdb's copy, which holds only in-frame ones; the method was immunoSEQ multiplex PCR. The sample records fewer than 350,000 clones, roughly 84% being singletons. The TCR originated in a man between 18 and 29 years old in good health. Sequencing was performed on memory CD8+ T cells sorted from blood. Subset indicated: CD45RO+ cells pooled with CCR7-negative TemRA cells.

CDR3 nucleotide sequence: TGTGCCAGCAGCGGACTAGTCTTTAGTGAGCAGTTCTTC. Amino acids: CASSGLVFSEQFF. The V and J genes are TRBV11-2 and TRBJ2-1; 7 nucleotides agree with TRBD2. Trimming at V came to 5 bases and at J to 9 bases, leaving 7 bases not matched to a gene. Germline V gene sequence: CDR1 SGHAT, CDR2 FQNNGV. CDR3 length: 13 residues.